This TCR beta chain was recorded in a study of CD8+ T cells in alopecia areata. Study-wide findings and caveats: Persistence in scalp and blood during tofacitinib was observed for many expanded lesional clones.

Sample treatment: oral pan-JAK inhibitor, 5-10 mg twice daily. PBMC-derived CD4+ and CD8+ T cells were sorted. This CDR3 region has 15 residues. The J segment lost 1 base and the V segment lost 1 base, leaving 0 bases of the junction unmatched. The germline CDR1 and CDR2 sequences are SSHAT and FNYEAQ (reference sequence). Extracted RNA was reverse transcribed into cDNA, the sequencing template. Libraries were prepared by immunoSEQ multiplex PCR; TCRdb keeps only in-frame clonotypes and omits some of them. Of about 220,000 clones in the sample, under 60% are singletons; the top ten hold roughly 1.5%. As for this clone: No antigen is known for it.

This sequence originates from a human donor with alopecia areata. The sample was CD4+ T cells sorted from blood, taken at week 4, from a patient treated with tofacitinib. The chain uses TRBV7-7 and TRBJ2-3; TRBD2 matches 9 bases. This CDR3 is CASSLGTSGTDTQYF. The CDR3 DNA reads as TGTGCCAGCAGCTTAGGGACTAGCGGCACAGATACGCAGTATTTT.